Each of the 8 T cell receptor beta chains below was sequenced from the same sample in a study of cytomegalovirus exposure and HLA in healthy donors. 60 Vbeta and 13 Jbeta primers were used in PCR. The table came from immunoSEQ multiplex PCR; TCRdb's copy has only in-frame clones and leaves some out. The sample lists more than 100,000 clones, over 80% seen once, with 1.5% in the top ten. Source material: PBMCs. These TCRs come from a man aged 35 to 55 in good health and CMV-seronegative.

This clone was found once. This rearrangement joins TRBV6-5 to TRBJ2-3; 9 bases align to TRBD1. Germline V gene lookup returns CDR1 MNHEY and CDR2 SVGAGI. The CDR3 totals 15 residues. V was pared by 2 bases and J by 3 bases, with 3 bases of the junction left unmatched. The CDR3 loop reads CASSYGDRETDTQYF. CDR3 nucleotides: TGTGCCAGCAGTTACGGGGACAGGGAAACAGATACGCAGTATTTT.

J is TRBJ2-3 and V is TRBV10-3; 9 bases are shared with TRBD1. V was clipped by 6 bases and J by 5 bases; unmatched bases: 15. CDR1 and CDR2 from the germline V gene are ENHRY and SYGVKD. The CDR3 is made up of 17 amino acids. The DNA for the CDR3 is TGTGCCATCAGCCTACAGGGGGCTCTGCCGGGAGAAGATACGCAGTATTTT. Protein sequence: CAISLQGALPGEDTQYF.

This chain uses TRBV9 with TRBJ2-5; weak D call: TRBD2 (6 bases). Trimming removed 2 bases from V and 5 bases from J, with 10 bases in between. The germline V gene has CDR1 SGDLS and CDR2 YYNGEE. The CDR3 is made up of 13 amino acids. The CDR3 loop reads CASSVAGMETQYF. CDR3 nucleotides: TGTGCCAGCAGCGTTGCGGGAATGGAGACCCAGTACTTC.

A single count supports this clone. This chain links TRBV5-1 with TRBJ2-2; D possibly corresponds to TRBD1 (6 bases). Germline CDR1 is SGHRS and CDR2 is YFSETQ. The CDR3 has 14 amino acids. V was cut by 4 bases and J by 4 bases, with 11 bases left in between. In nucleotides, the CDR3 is TGCGCCAGCAGCCGGCCGGACAGCACCGGGGAGCTGTTTTTT. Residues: CASSRPDSTGELFF.

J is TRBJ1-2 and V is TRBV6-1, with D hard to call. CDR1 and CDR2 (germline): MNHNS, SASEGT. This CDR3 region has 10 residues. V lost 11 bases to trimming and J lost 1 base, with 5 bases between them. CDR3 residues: CASGNYGYTF. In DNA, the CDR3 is TGTGCCTCGGGTAACTATGGCTACACCTTC.

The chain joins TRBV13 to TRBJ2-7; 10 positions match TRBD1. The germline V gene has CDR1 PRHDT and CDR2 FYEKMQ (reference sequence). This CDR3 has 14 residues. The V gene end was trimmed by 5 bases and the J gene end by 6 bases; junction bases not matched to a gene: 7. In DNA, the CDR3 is TGTGCCAGCAGCAACCGGGACAGGGGCTTCGAGCAGTACTTC. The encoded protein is CASSNRDRGFEQYF.

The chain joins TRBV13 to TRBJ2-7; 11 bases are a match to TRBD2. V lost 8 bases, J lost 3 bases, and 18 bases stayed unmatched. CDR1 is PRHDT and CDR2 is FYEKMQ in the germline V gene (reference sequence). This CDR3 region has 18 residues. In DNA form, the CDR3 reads TGTGCCAGCGCTCAGGTACTAGCGGGGGTCGGAGGGGGCTACGAGCAGTACTTC. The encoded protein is CASAQVLAGVGGGYEQYF.

The CDR3 DNA reads TGTGCCAGCAGTTACCCGGGACAGGGGGGCACCGGGGAGCTGTTTTTT. This translates into CASSYPGQGGTGELFF. The chain carries TRBV2 and TRBJ2-2; TRBD1 agrees at 11 bases. The CDR3 has 16 residues. Germline assignment: CDR1 SNHLY and CDR2 FYNNEI. J lost 4 bases, V lost 5 bases, and 6 bases had no gene match.